These 16 T cell receptor beta chains share one sample of origin, sequenced in a study of blood T cells in healthy people across ages. A second about 6 to 11 cycle PCR used barcoded and J-beta primers. A single record per CDR3 protein comes from TCRdb applying MiXCR to the 5' RACE reads. The top ten clones hold around 20% of a sample with about 800,000 distinct CDR3 sequences, about three fifths of them seen once. Sequencing used blood. All receptors come from a man aged 25 to 45 in good health.

This clonotype was detected only a few times. The rearrangement uses TRBV20-1 and TRBJ2-1; 11 bases align to TRBD1. Germline V lookup: CDR1 DFQATT, CDR2 SNEGSKA (reference sequence). Trimming took 4 bases from V and 9 from J; bases not matched to a gene: 8. The CDR3 length is 14 residues. CDR3 loop: CSAISGQGVFEQFF. CDR3 coding DNA: TGCAGTGCTATATCGGGACAGGGGGTTTTTGAGCAGTTCTTC.

J is TRBJ1-6 and V is TRBV2, with 9 bases fitting TRBD1. CDR3 size: 15 residues. In germline, CDR1 is SNHLY, CDR2 FYNNEI. The trim removed 3 bases at V and 8 bases at J, leaving 5 bases unmatched. DNA of the CDR3: TGTGCCAGCAGTGATGCGGGACAGGGTCATTCACCCCTCCACTTT. It encodes CASSDAGQGHSPLHF. Filled out from reference TRBV2 and TRBJ1-6, the complete variable domain reads EPEVTQTPSHQVTQMGQEVILRCVPISNHLYFYWYRQILGQKVEFLVSFYNNEISEKSEIFDDQFSVERPDGSNFTLKIRSTKLEDSAMYFCASSDAGQGHSPLHFGNGTRLTVT.

The rearrangement links TRBV20-1 to TRBJ1-2; TRBD1 might be the D (5 bases). Germline assignment: CDR1 DFQATT and CDR2 SNEGSKA (reference sequence). The CDR3 is made up of 11 amino acids. With 3 bases removed from V and 6 bases from J, the gap between germline ends came to 8 bases. The CDR3 region has the DNA TGCAGTGCTAGGGGACGTGATGGCTACACCTTC. It codes for CSARGRDGYTF.

V gene TRBV3-1 combines with J gene TRBJ2-1; maybe TRBD1 (6 bases). With 1 base removed from V and 9 bases from J, the gap between germline ends came to 13 bases. CDR1 LGHDT and CDR2 YNNKEL come from the germline V gene (reference sequence). The CDR3 has 14 amino acids. CDR3 in amino acids: CASSQGRGLGEQFF. In DNA form, the CDR3 reads TGTGCCAGCAGCCAAGGCAGGGGTCTTGGTGAGCAGTTCTTC.

The V call is TRBV3-1, the J call TRBJ2-7; TRBD2 matches 7 bases. Germline CDR1 reads LGHDT; CDR2 reads YNNKEL (reference sequence). With 1 base clipped from V and 3 bases from J, the junction kept 6 bases outside the gene matches. This CDR3 is built from 15 residues. The DNA of the CDR3 is TGTGCCAGCAGCCAAGTCGGGGGGAATCACTACGAGCAGTACTTC. This gives the protein CASSQVGGNHYEQYF.

A remark on this clonotype: A much larger clonotype is one base distant, so this may be a read error. V usage is TRBV27 and J usage is TRBJ1-2; D unresolved. V dropped 11 bases and J dropped 3 bases, with 10 bases sitting between them. Germline V gene data show CDR1 as MNHEY and CDR2 as SMNVEV (reference sequence). The CDR3 contains 11 residues. This chain's CDR3 is CAGFIDYGYTF. The CDR3 DNA follows: TGTGCCGGCTTCATAGACTATGGCTACACCTTC.

The chain links TRBV4-3 to TRBJ2-1; weak D call: TRBD1 (5 bases). Germline CDR1 is LGHNA and CDR2 is YSLEER. This CDR3 contains 16 residues. Trimming removed 4 bases at V and 4 bases at J, with 17 bases between. CDR3 coding DNA: TGCGCCAGCAGCCCCTTAGCAGGGCAGGAGTACAATGAGCAGTTCTTC. The encoded protein is CASSPLAGQEYNEQFF.

The V and J genes are TRBV28 and TRBJ2-3; D is perhaps TRBD2 (6 bases). Germline CDR1 and CDR2: MDHEN and SYDVKM. V lost 3 bases and J lost 3, with 10 bases in between. This CDR3 spans 14 amino acids. DNA for the CDR3: TGTGCCAGCAGTTTTTGGGCGGGAACAGATACGCAGTATTTT. Translated, it gives CASSFWAGTDTQYF.

This clonotype has only a few counts. The chain uses TRBV6-2 or TRBV6-3 and TRBJ2-5; D not certain. CDR3 length: 17 amino acids. Looked up from germline, CDR1 is MNHEY and CDR2 is SVGEGT. V shed 7 bases and J shed 5 bases, with 26 bases lying between them. CDR3 nucleotides: TGTGCCAGCAATATGCCGCCGGACGAGGACCCCTGGGAGACCCAGTACTTC. Protein sequence: CASNMPPDEDPWETQYF.

Notes on this clonotype: One end of the junction varies from germline; a read error may be responsible. The rearrangement joins TRBV29-1 to TRBJ2-1; D is ambiguous. Germline assignment: CDR1 SQVTM and CDR2 ANQGSEA. The CDR3 is 11 residues long. The CDR3 spells CSALTYNKQFF. In nucleotides, the CDR3 is TGCAGCGCGTTGACGTACAATAAGCAGTTCTTC.

The rearrangement links TRBV25-1 to TRBJ1-1; unclear D gene. CDR3 size: 11 residues. Germline V gene data show CDR1 as MGHDK and CDR2 as SYGVNS. Trimming cost V 1 base and J 8 bases, with 5 bases left between them. CDR3 DNA: TGTGCCAGCAGTGAATTTCGAGAAGCTTTCTTT. This codes for CASSEFREAFF.

This clonotype was observed a handful of times. The chain uses TRBV10-3 and TRBJ2-5; D is unclear. This CDR3 contains 12 residues. The V and J ends lost 4 bases and 10 bases respectively, with 13 bases between them. Per germline, CDR1 ENHRY and CDR2 SYGVKD. CDR3 coding DNA: TGTGCCATCAGTGGAGATAGGGCCGGCCAGTACTTC. The encoded protein is CAISGDRAGQYF.

V gene TRBV7-2 combines with J gene TRBJ2-5, with a tentative D call TRBD2 (6 bases). Looked up from germline, CDR1 is SGHTA and CDR2 is FQGNSA. The V gene lost 4 bases and the J gene lost 0 bases, with 18 bases spanning the gap. CDR3 size: 17 residues. CDR3 in DNA: TGTGCCAGCAGCTCCCCAAGGGACTCGCCATACCAAGAGACCCAGTACTTC. Its protein is CASSSPRDSPYQETQYF.

In this sample, this clonotype turned up once. V usage is TRBV5-1 and J usage is TRBJ1-2; TRBD1 might be the D (6 bases). Germline V gene sequence: CDR1 SGHRS, CDR2 YFSETQ. The CDR3 sequence is 19 residues long. The germline V and J ends were trimmed by 0 bases and 2 bases, with 23 bases remaining between them. The chain's CDR3 is CASSLEPTGSQGTNYGYTF. CDR3 coding DNA: TGCGCCAGCAGCTTGGAACCCACTGGAAGCCAGGGGACAAACTATGGCTACACCTTC. Supplemented by reference TRBV5-1 and TRBJ1-2, the full variable domain reads KAGVTQTPRYLIKTRGQQVTLSCSPISGHRSVSWYQQTPGQGLQFLFEYFSETQRNKGNFPGRFSGRQFSNSRSEMNVSTLELGDSALYLCASSLEPTGSQGTNYGYTFGSGTRLTVV.

The sample holds one count of this clonotype. The chain is built from TRBV28 and TRBJ1-1; D remains unclear. Germline V CDR1 and CDR2: MDHEN, SYDVKM. Trimming cost V 7 bases and J 7 bases, with 19 bases left between them. This CDR3 spans 14 amino acids. CDR3 nucleotide sequence: TGTGCCAGCACCGATGACCCCGTCTCCCTTGAAGCTTTCTTT. Protein sequence: CASTDDPVSLEAFF.

The rearrangement uses TRBV20-1 and TRBJ2-7; tentatively, D is TRBD2 (5 bases). The CDR3 consists of 13 residues. V lost 3 bases, J lost 6 bases, and 15 bases lay in between. Germline-derived CDR1 and CDR2 are DFQATT and SNEGSKA (reference sequence). CDR3 in DNA: TGCAGTGCTAGTCGAGTTGTGGGAGCCGAGCAGTACTTC. Residues: CSASRVVGAEQYF.